The rows below give T cell receptor beta chains drawn from one sample of a study of T cells in tumors after PD-1 blockade. Produced via immunoSEQ multiplex PCR; TCRdb's table is partial and in-frame only. The sample holds approximately 50,000 clones, around 85% seen once. The sequences come from PBMCs, collected before anti-PD-1 therapy. The receptors originated from a human donor with advanced basal cell or squamous cell carcinoma (not recorded which). CDR3s include the opening cysteine and the closing phenylalanine or tryptophan. Fields, in order: V gene, D gene, clone size, J gene, CDR3 protein, CDR3 DNA. A D gene is named only where the DNA matches it firmly. A clone size is listed for some rows: how often the clone was seen (once, few, many), or a class if it is expanded.

TRBV29-1	-	few	TRBJ2-7	CSVEDRENSYEQYF	TGCAGCGTTGAAGACAGGGAAAATTCCTACGAGCAGTACTTC
TRBV6-5	-	-	TRBJ2-2	CASSFGRTGELFF	TGTGCCAGCAGTTTCGGACGAACCGGGGAGCTGTTTTTT
TRBV27	-	-	TRBJ2-1	CASSAYRDSYNEQFF	TGTGCCAGCAGTGCGTACAGGGACTCCTACAATGAGCAGTTCTTC
TRBV3-1/TRBV3-2	-	-	TRBJ2-1	CASSQDPGGGSDTRGQFF	TGTGCCAGCAGCCAAGATCCCGGGGGAGGCTCCGACACCAGGGGGCAGTTCTTC
TRBV12-3/TRBV12-4	TRBD1	-	TRBJ1-2	CASSPTGDGYTF	TGTGCCAGCAGTCCGACAGGGGATGGCTACACCTTC
TRBV14	-	-	TRBJ1-6	CASSQGRENSPLHF	TGTGCCAGCAGCCAAGGGCGGGAGAATTCACCCCTCCACTTT
TRBV10-2	-	once	TRBJ2-7	CASSGQAGSYEQYF	TGCGCCAGCAGTGGACAGGCTGGCTCCTACGAGCAGTACTTC
TRBV7-9	-	-	TRBJ2-3	CASSLGSSGGTDTQYF	TGTGCCAGCAGCTTAGGTTCCTCCGGCGGCACAGATACGCAGTATTTT
TRBV19	-	-	TRBJ2-5	CASSKINQETQYF	TGTGCCAGTAGTAAGATCAACCAAGAGACCCAGTACTTC
TRBV20-1	-	-	TRBJ2-3	CSASAGLTDTQYF	TGCAGTGCTAGTGCGGGACTTACAGATACGCAGTATTTT
TRBV5-8	-	-	TRBJ1-1	CASSPRGGDKNEAFF	TGTGCCAGCAGCCCAAGGGGGGGGGACAAAAACGAAGCTTTCTTT
TRBV7-6	-	-	TRBJ2-5	CASSQPLGGAQETQYF	TGTGCCAGCAGTCAGCCACTAGGGGGGGCACAAGAGACCCAGTACTTC
TRBV10-1	-	few	TRBJ2-3	CASSQTKDTQYF	TGCGCCAGCAGTCAGACGAAGGATACGCAGTATTTT
TRBV6-6	-	-	TRBJ2-3	CASRYRFGTDTQYF	TGTGCCAGCAGATACAGGTTTGGCACAGATACGCAGTATTTT
TRBV14	-	-	TRBJ2-5	CASSRGAQETQYF	TGTGCCAGCAGCCGGGGGGCTCAAGAGACCCAGTACTTC